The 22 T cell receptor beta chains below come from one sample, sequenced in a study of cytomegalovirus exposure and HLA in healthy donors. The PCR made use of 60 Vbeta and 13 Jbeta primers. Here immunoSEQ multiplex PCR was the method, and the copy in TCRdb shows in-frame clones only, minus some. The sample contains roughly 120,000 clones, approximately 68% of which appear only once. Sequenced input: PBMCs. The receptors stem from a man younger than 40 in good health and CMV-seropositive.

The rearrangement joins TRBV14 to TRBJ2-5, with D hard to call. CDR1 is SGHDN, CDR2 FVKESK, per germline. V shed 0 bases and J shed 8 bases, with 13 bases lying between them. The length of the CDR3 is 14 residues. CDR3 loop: CASSQDPGSVTQYF. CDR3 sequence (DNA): TGTGCCAGCAGCCAAGATCCTGGCAGCGTTACCCAGTACTTC.

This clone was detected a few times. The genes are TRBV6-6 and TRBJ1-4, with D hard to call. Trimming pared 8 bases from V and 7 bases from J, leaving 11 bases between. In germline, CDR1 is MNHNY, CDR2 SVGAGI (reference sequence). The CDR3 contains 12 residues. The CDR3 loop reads CASSQALEKLFF. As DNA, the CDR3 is TGTGCCAGCTCCCAGGCCCTTGAAAAACTGTTTTTT.

The CDR3 DNA reads as TGTGCCAGCAGACGGAACCGGGACAGTATCTACGAGCAGTACTTC. It encodes CASRRNRDSIYEQYF. The chain links TRBV27 to TRBJ2-7, with 7 positions matching TRBD1. The CDR3 runs 15 residues. Germline loops: CDR1 MNHEY, CDR2 SMNVEV (reference sequence). With 6 bases clipped from V and 3 bases from J, the junction kept 11 bases outside the gene matches.

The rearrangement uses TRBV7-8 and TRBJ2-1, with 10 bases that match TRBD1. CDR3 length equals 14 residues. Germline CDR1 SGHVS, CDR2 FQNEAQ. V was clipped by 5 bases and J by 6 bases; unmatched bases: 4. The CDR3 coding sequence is TGTGCCAGCAGCCACCGGGACAGGGGCAATGAGCAGTTCTTC. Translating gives CASSHRDRGNEQFF.

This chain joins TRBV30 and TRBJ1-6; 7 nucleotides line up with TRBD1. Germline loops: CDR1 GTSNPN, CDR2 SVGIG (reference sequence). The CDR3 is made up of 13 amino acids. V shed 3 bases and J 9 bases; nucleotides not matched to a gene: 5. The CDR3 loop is CAWSGTEVSPLHF. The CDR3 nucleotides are TGTGCCTGGAGCGGGACAGAGGTTTCACCCCTCCACTTT.

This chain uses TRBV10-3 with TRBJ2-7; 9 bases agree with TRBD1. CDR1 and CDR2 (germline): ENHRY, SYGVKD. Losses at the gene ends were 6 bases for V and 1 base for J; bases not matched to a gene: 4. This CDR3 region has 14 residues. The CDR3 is CAIRGQGPSYEQYF. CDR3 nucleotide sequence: TGTGCCATCAGGGGACAGGGCCCATCCTACGAGCAGTACTTC.

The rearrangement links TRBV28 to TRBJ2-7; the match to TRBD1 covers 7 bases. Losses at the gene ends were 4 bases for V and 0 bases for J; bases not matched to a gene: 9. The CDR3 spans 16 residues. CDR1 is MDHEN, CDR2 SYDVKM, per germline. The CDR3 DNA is TGTGCCAGCAGTTCGTCAAGAACAGGGGCCTCCTACGAGCAGTACTTC. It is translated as CASSSSRTGASYEQYF.

CDR3 residues: CASSEQGGYGYTF. The DNA of the CDR3 is TGTGCCAGCAGTGAGCAGGGAGGCTATGGCTACACCTTC. The V call is TRBV6-1, the J call TRBJ1-2; D is possibly TRBD1 (5 bases). The CDR3 has 13 residues. CDR1 is MNHNS, CDR2 SASEGT, per germline. The V gene lost 3 bases and the J gene lost 4 bases, with 9 bases spanning the gap.

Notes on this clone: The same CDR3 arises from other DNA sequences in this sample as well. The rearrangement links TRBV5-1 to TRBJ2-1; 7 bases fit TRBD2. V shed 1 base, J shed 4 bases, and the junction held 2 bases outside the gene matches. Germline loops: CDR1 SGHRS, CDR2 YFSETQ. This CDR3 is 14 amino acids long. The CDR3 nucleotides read TGCGCCAGCAGCTTGAGCGGGGCTTACAATGAGCAGTTCTTC. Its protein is CASSLSGAYNEQFF.

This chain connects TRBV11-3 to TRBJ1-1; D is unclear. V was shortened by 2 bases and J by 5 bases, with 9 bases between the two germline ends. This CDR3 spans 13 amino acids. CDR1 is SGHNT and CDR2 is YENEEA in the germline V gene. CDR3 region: CASSLFEETEAFF. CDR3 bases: TGTGCCAGCAGCTTATTTGAGGAGACTGAAGCTTTCTTT.

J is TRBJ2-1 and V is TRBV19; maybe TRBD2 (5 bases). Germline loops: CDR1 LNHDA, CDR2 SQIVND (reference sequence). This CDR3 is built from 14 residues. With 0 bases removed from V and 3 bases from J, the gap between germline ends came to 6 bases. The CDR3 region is CASSIDGDYNEQFF. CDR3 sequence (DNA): TGTGCCAGTAGTATAGACGGGGACTACAATGAGCAGTTCTTC.

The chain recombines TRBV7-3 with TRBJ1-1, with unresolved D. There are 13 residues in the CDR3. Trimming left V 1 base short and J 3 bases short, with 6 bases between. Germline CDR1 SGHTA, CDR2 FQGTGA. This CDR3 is CASSLRPDTEAFF. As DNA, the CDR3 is TGTGCCAGCAGCTTAAGGCCCGACACTGAAGCTTTCTTT. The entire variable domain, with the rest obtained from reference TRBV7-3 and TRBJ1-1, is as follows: GAGVSQTPSNKVTEKGKYVELRCDPISGHTALYWYRQSLGQGPEFLIYFQGTGAADDSGLPNDRFFAVRPEGSVSTLKIQRTERGDSAVYLCASSLRPDTEAFFGQGTRLTVV.

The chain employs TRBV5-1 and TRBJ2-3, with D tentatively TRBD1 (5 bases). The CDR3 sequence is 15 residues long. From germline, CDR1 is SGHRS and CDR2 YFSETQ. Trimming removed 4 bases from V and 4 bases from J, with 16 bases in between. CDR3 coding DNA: TGCGCCAGCAGCCTCGGAAAGGGGAACTCAGATACGCAGTATTTT. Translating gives CASSLGKGNSDTQYF.

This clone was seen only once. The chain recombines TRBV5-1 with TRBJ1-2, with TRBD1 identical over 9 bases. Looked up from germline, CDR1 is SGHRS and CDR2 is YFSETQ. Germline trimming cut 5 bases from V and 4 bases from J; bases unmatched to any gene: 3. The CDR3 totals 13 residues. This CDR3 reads CASRMTGGYGYTF. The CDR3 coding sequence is TGCGCCAGCAGAATGACAGGGGGCTATGGCTACACCTTC.

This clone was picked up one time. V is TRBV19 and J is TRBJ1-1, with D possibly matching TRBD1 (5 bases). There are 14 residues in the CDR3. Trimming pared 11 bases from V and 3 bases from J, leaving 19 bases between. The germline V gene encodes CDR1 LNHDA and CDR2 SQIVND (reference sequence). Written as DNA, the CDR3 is TGTGCCTCTTCAGACGGCGGGGCCTACACTGAAGCTTTCTTT. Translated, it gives CASSDGGAYTEAFF.

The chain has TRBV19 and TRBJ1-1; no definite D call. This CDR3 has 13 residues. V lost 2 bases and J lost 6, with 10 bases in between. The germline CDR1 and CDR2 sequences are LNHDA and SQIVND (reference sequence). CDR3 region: CASSIRGGPEAFF. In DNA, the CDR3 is TGTGCCAGTAGTATACGGGGAGGTCCTGAAGCTTTCTTT.

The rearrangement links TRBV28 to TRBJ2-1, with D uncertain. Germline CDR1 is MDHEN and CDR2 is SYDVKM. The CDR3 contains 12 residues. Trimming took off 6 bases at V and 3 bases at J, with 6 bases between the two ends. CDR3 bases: TGTGCCAGCAGCTCCCGCTACAATGAGCAGTTCTTC. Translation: CASSSRYNEQFF.

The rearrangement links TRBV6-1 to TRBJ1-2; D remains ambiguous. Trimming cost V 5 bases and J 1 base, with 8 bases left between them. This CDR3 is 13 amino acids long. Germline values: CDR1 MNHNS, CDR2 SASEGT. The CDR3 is CASSRRDNYGYTF. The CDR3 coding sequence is TGTGCCAGCAGTCGGAGAGATAACTATGGCTACACCTTC.

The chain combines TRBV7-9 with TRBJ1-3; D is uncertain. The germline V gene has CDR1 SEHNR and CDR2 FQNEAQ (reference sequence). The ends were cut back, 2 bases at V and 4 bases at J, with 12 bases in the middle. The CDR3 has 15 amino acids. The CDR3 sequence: CASSLTTIGGNTIYF. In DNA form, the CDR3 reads TGTGCCAGCAGCTTAACGACTATCGGGGGAAACACCATATATTTT.

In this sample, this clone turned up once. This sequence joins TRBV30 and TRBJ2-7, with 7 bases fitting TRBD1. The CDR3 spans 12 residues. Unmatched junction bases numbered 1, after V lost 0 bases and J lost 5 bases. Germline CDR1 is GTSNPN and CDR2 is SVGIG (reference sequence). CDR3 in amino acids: CAWSVTGDEQYF. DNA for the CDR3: TGTGCCTGGAGTGTAACAGGGGACGAGCAGTACTTC.

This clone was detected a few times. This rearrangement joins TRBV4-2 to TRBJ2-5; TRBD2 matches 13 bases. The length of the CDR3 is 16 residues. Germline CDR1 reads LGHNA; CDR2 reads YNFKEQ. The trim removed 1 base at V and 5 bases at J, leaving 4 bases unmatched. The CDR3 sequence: CASSQGGLAGSETQYF. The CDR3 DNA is TGTGCCAGCAGCCAAGGGGGACTAGCGGGATCTGAGACCCAGTACTTC.

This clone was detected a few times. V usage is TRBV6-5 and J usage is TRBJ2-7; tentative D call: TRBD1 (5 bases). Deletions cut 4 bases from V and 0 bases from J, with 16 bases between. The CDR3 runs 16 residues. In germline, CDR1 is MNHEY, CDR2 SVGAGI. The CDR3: CASSWGRQTFSYEQYF. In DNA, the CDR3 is TGTGCCAGCAGTTGGGGAAGACAGACTTTCTCCTACGAGCAGTACTTC.